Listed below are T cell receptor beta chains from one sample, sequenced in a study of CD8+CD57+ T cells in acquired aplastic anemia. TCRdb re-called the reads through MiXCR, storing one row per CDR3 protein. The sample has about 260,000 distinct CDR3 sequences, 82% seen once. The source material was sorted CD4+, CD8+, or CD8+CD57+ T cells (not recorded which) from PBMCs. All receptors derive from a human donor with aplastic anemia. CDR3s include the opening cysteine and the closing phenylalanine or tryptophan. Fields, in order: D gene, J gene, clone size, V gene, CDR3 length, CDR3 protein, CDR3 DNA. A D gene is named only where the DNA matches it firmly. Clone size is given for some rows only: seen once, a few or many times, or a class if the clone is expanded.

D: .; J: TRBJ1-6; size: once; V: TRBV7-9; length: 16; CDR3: CASSPRESGPSSYLHF; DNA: TGTGCCAGCAGCCCCCGGGAATCAGGGCCGAGCTCCTACCTCCACTTT
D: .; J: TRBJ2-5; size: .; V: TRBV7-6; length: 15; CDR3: CASSLAQGTKETHYF; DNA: TGTGCCAGCAGCTTGGCCCAGGGGACAAAAGAGACCCACTACTTC
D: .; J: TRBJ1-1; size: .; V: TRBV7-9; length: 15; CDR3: CASSLALTGDPVAFF; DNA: TGTGCCAGCAGCTTAGCGCTGACAGGAGACCCAGTAGCTTTCTTT
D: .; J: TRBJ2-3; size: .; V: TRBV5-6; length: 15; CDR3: CASRAGGGVTDTQYF; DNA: TGTGCCAGCAGGGCAGGGGGAGGCGTCACAGATACGCAGTATTTT
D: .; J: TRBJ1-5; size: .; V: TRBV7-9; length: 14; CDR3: CASSVVHSKLLFHF; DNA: TGTGCCAGCAGTGTGGTACATAGCAAGCTGCTTTTTCATTTT
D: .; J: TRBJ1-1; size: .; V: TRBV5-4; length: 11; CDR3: CASSFGTKAFF; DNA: TGTGCCAGCAGCTTTGGGACTAAAGCTTTCTTT
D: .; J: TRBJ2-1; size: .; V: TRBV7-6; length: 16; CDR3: CASSEKLAGATSSKFF; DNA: TGTGCCAGCAGCGAAAAACTAGCCGGAGCTACGAGCAGTAAGTTCTTC
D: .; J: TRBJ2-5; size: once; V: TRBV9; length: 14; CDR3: CASSGPVDAVIWHF; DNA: TGTGCCAGCAGCGGACCCGTAGACGCAGTAATTTGGCACTTC
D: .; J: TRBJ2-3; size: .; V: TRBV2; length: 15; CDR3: CASSGGGQGNATQYF; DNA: TGTGCCAGCAGTGGGGGGGGGCAGGGGAACGCTACGCAGTACTTT
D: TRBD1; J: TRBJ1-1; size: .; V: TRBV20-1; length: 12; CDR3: CSATSEWTGPFF; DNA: TGCAGTGCCACCAGTGAGTGGACAGGGCCTTTCTTT
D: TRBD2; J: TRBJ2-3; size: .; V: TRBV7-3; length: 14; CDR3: CASSSAGARDAQQF; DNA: TGTGCCAGCAGCTCAGCGGGAGCTCGCGATGCGCAGCAGTTT
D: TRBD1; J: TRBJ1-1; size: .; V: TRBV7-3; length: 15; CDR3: CASSSDRGSSPLPFF; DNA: TGTGCCAGCAGTTCAGACAGGGGCAGTTCACCCCTCCCCTTCTTT
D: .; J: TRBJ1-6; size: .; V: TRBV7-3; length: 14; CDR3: CASSSNDSGSKRPF; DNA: TGTGCCAGCAGCTCTAACGATTCGGGCAGCAAGAGACCCTTT
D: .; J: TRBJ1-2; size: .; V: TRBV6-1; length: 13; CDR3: CASTGLPNYGYTF; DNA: TGTGCCAGCACGGGCCTGCCCAACTATGGCTACACCTTC
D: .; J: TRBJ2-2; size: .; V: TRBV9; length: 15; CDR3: CASRSARGDTGELFF; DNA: TGTGCCAGCAGGTCCGCTCGCGGGGACACCGGGGAGCTGTTTTTT
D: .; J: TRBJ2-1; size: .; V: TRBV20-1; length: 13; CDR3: CSAWTWGSTKQFF; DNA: TGCAGTGCATGGACTTGGGGAAGTACGAAGCAGTTCTTC
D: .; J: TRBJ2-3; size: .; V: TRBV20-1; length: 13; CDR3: CSARDYRTDTQYF; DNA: TGCAGTGCTAGGGACTATCGCACAGATACGCAGTATTTT
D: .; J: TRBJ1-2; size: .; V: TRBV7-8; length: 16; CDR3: CASSLEGGPHVYGYTF; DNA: TGTGCCAGCAGCTTAGAGGGAGGCCCCCATGTATATGGCTACACCTTC
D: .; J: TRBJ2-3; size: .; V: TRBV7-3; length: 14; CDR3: CASSSGGTWGETYF; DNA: TGTGCCAGCAGTTCTGGCGGGACTTGGGGAGAGACGTATTTT
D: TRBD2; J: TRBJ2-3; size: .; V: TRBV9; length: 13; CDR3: CASSVSGGGTQYF; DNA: TGTGCCAGCAGCGTATCCGGGGGGGGTACGCAGTATTTT
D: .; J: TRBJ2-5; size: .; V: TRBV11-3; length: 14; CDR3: CATSRGLTEETQYF; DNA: TGTGCCACCAGCAGAGGTCTGACAGAAGAGACCCAGTACTTC
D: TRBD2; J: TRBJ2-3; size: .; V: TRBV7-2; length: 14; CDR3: CASSTARTSGTHEF; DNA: TGTGCCAGCAGCACGGCCAGGACTAGCGGTACGCATGAGTTT
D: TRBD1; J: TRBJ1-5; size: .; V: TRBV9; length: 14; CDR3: CASSEWGQSTATHF; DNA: TGTGCCAGCAGCGAATGGGGACAGAGCACAGCTACGCATTTT